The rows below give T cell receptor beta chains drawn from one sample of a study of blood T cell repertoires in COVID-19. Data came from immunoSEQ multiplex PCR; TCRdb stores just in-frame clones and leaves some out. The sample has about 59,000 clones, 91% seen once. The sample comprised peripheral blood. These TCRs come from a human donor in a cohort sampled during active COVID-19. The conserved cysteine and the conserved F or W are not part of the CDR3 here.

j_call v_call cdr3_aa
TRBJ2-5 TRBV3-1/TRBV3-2 ASSQDSSGITETQY
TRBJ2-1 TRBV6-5 ASNSKGLAGDEQF
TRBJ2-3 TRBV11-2 ASSLGAFTDTQY
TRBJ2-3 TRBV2 AGGARTDTQY
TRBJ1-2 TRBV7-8 ASSPGTASLLGGYT
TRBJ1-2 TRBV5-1 ASSLGGRDGYT
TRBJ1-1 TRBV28 ASSFQGGGEAF
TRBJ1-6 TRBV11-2 ASSLGRGYNSPLH
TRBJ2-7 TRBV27 ASRGQGRIHEQY
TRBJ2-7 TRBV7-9 ASSFVSSYEQY
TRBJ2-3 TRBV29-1 SVEGLRGLDTQY
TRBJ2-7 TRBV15 ATSSRVRDTLYEQY
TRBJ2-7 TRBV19 ASSTKATGGVFEQY
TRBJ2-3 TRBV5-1 ASSLAAADTQY
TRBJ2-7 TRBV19 ASSIWPGGSSYEQY
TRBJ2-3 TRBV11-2 ASSFGDTQY
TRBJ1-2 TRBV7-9 ASSSRDRAYGYT
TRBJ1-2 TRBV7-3 ASSLTPTTDAANYGYT
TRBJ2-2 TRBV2 ASSGTGRGNTGELF
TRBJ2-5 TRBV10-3 AISEESGGAPETQY
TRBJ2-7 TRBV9 ASSVGLSYEQY
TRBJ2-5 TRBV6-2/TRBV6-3 ASSSLLAGGVKTQY
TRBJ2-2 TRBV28 ASRHTGTGGSGGELF
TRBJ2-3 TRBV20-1 SASRGAETQY
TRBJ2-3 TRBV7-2 ASSRQGDDTQY
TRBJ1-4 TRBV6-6 ASYRGNEKLF
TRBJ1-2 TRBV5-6 ASSLATNYGYT
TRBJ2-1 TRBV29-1 SAVTSGRSYNEQF
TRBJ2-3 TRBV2 ASSGRSSTDTQY
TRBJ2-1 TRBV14 ASSLVAAGEIYNEQF
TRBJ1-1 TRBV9 ASSVGQVNTEAF
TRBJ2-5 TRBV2 ASSGPSREETQY
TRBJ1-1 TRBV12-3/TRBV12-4 ASSAGQSDAF
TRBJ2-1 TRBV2 ASSEDRGSYNEQF
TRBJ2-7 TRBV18 ASSPQGGYEQY
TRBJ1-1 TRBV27 ASSPSVGQVAAEAF
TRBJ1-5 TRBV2 ASSEEGQGWIQPQH
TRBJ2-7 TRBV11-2 ASSLDNQGAGYEQY
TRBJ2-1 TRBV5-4 ASSINLAGGDNEQF
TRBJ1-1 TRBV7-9 ASSFSDTEAF
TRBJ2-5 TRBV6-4 ARRERKRLETQY
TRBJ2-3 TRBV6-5 ASRTGATDTQY
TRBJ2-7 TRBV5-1 ASSLGLVLGLAGQY
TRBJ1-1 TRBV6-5 ASNPRGTGNTEAF
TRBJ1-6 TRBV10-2 ASWTGVKSPLH
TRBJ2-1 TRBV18 ASSPQGGANEQF